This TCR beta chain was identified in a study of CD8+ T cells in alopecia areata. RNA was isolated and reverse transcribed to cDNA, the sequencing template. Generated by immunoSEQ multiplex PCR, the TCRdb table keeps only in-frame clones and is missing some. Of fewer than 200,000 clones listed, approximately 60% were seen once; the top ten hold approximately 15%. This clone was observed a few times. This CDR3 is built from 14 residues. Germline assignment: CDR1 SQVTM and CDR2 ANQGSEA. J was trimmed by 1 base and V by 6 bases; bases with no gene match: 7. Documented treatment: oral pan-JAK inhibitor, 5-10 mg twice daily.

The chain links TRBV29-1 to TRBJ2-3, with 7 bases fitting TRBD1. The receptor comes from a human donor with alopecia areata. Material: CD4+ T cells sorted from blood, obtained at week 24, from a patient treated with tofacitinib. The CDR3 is CSVNTGAGTDTQYF. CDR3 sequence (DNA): TGCAGCGTAAATACAGGGGCCGGCACAGATACGCAGTATTTT.